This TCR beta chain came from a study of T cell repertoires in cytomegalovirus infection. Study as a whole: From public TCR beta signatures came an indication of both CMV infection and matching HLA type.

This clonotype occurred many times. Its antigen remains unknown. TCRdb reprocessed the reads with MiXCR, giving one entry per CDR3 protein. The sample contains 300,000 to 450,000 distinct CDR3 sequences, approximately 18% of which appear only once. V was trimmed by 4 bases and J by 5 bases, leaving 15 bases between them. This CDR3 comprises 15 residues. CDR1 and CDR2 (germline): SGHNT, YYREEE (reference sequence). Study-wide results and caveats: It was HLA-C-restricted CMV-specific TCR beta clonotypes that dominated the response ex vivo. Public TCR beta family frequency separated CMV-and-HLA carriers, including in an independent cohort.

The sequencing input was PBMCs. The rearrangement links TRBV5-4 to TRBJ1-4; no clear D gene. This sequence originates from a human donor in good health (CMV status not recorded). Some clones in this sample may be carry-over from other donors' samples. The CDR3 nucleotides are TGTGCCAGCAGCCCAAGAACAGAAGGAAATGAAAAACTGTTTTTT. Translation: CASSPRTEGNEKLFF.